The 7 T cell receptor beta chains below come from one sample, sequenced in a study of human T cells and chemical hapten exposure. The library gave individual cDNA molecules unique molecular identifiers. TCRdb re-derived calls from the reads in MiXCR, one entry per CDR3 protein. The table includes about 120,000 distinct CDR3 sequences, 8% to 9.5% detected once. It was unfractionated whole blood from which total RNA was extracted. The sequencing sample was made of whole blood. These receptors were taken from a human donor in good health. Some clones in this sample may be carry-over from other donors' samples.

This clonotype was detected only a few times. This sequence joins TRBV18 and TRBJ1-1; no clear D. V was pared by 3 bases and J by 5 bases, with 16 bases between. There are 15 residues in the CDR3. Looked up from germline, CDR1 is KGHSH and CDR2 is LQKENI. CDR3 DNA: TGTGCCAGCTCACCCCCCTTTTCTTTAGGGACTGAAGCTTTCTTT. It is translated as CASSPPFSLGTEAFF.

This clonotype was seen ten or more times. V and J are TRBV6-2 or TRBV6-3 and TRBJ2-7; D is ambiguous. Germline-derived CDR1 and CDR2 are MNHEY and SVGEGT. This CDR3 spans 13 amino acids. V was pared by 3 bases and J by 2 bases, with 8 bases between. The CDR3 protein is CASSYFSTYEQYF. The CDR3 region has the DNA TGTGCCAGCAGTTATTTCAGTACCTACGAGCAGTACTTC.

The sample holds a few counts of this clonotype. The chain recombines TRBV20-1 with TRBJ2-7; D is possibly TRBD2 (6 bases). Germline-derived CDR1 and CDR2 are DFQATT and SNEGSKA (reference sequence). Trimming cost V 3 bases and J 5 bases, with 20 bases left between them. CDR3 length: 15 residues. CDR3 in DNA: TGCAGTGCTAGTAATCGGGAGTACACAGCCCACGAGCAGTACTTC. Protein: CSASNREYTAHEQYF.

This clonotype has a count of ten or more. The genes are TRBV6-6 and TRBJ1-2; TRBD1 matches 10 bases. Unmatched junction bases numbered 13, after V lost 7 bases and J lost 5 bases. The germline gives CDR1 MNHNY, CDR2 SVGAGI (reference sequence). The CDR3 is made up of 16 amino acids. The CDR3 protein is CASNNGGQGKGYGYTF. The CDR3 nucleotides read TGTGCCAGCAACAATGGGGGACAGGGGAAAGGGTATGGCTACACCTTC.

The chain has TRBV20-1 and TRBJ2-1; TRBD2 is a possible D gene (7 bases). V was clipped by 6 bases and J by 4 bases, with 13 bases between them. The CDR3 length is 13 residues. The V gene's germline CDR1 is DFQATT and CDR2 SNEGSKA (reference sequence). CDR3 DNA sequence: TGCAGTGCAGGGAGGGGGTCTTACAATGAGCAGTTCTTC. This gives the protein CSAGRGSYNEQFF.

This clonotype has only a few counts. V usage is TRBV27 and J usage is TRBJ1-1, with D possibly TRBD1 on 5 matching bases. The V end lost 5 bases, the J end lost 2 bases, and 12 bases lay between the germline ends. Per the germline V gene, CDR1 is MNHEY and CDR2 is SMNVEV (reference sequence). CDR3 length: 14 amino acids. The CDR3 DNA reads as TGTGCCAGCAGTGGGGGTCCCACTAACACTGAAGCTTTCTTT. Translation gives CASSGGPTNTEAFF.

The V and J genes are TRBV18 and TRBJ2-1; 14 bases agree with TRBD2. Per the germline V gene, CDR1 is KGHSH and CDR2 is LQKENI. V was clipped by 3 bases and J by 8 bases; unmatched bases: 6. The CDR3 runs to 16 residues. This CDR3 is CASSPGLAGALDEQFF. The DNA for the CDR3 is TGTGCCAGCTCACCGGGACTAGCGGGAGCCTTGGATGAGCAGTTCTTC.